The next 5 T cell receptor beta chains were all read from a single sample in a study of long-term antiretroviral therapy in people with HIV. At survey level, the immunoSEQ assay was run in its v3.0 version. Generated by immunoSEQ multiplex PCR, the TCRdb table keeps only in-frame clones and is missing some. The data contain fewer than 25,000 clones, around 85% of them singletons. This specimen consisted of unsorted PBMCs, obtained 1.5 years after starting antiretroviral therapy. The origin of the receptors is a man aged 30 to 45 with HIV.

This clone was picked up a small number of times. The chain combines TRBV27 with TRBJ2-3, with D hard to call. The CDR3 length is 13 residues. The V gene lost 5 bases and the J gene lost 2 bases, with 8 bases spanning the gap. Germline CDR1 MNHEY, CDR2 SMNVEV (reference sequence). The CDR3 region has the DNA TGTGCCAGCAGTCTGGCGAACACAGATACGCAGTATTTT. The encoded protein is CASSLANTDTQYF.

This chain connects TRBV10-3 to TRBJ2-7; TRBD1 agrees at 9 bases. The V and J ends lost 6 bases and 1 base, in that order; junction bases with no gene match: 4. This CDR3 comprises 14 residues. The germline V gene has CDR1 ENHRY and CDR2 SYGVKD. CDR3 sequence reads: CAIRRTGESYEQYF. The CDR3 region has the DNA TGTGCCATCAGAAGGACAGGGGAGTCCTACGAGCAGTACTTC.

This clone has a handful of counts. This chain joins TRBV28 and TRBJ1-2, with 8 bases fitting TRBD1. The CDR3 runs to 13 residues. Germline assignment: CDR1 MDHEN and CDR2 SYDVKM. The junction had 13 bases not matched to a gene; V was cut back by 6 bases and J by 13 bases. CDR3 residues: CASRGQVQSSGTF. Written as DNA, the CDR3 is TGTGCCAGCAGGGGACAGGTTCAGTCGTCAGGCACCTTC.

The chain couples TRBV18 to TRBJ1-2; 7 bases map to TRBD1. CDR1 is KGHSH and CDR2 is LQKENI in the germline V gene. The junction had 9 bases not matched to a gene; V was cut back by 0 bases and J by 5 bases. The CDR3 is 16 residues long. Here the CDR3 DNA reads TGTGCCAGCTCACCACCGCAGAGGGGGCGTCGGTATGGCTACACCTTC. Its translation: CASSPPQRGRRYGYTF.

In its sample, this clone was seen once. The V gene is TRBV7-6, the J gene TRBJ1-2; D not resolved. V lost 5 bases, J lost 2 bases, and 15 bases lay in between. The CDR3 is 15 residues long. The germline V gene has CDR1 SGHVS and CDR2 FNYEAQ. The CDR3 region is CASSPPSLPNYGYTF. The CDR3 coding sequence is TGTGCCAGCAGCCCGCCCTCTCTTCCCAACTATGGCTACACCTTC.